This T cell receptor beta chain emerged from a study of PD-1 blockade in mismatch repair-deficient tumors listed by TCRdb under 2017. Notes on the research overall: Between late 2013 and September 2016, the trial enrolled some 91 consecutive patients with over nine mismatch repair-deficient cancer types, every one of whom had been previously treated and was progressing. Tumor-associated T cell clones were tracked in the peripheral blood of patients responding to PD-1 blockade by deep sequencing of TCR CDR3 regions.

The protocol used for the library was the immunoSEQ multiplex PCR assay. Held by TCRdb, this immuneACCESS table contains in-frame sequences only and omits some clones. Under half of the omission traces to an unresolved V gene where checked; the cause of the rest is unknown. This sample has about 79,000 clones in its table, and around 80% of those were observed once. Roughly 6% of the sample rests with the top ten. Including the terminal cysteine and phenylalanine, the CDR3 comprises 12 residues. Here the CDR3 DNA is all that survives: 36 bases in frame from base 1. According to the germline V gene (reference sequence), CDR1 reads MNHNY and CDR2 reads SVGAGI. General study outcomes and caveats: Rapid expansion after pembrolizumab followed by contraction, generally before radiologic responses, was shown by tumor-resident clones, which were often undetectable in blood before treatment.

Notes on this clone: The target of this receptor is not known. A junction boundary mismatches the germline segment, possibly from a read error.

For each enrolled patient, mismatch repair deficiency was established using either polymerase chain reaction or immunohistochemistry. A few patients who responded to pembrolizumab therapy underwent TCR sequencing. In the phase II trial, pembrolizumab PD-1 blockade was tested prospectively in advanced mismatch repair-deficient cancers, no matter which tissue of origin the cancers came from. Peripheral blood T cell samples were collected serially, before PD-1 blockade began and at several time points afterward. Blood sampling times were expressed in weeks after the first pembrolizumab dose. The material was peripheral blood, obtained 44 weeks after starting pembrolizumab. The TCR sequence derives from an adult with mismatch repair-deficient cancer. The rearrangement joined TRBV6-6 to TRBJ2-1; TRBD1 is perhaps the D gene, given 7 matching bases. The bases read TGCCCCAGGGGGACTGAGGCCCATGAGCAGTTCTTC. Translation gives CPRGTEAHEQFF.